One and the same sample provided the 7 T cell receptor beta chains below, sequenced in a study of shared clonotypes between healthy human individuals. Generated by immunoSEQ multiplex PCR, the TCRdb table keeps only in-frame clones and is missing some. Of 400,000 to 600,000 clones listed, 75% to 80% are singletons. Sequencing used PBMCs. The receptors here all came from a woman between 40 and 50 years old in good health. Some clones in this sample may be carry-over from other donors' samples.

The count of this clone is one. The rearrangement links TRBV11-1 to TRBJ2-7, with D perhaps matching TRBD1 (6 bases). Trimming cost V 4 bases and J 3 bases, with 10 bases left between them. The CDR3 totals 13 residues. The germline V gene encodes CDR1 SGHAT and CDR2 FQDESV (reference sequence). The CDR3 nucleotides are TGTGCCAGCAGCTGGAGACAGGACTACGAGCAGTACTTC. Amino acid sequence: CASSWRQDYEQYF. Supplemented by reference TRBV11-1 and TRBJ2-7, the full variable domain reads EAEVAQSPRYKITEKSQAVAFWCDPISGHATLYWYRQILGQGPELLVQFQDESVVDDSQLPKDRFSAERLKGVDSTLKIQPAELGDSAMYLCASSWRQDYEQYFGPGTRLTVT.

The rearrangement links TRBV4-3 to TRBJ2-6; D could derive from TRBD1 or TRBD2 (5 bases each). This CDR3 is 16 amino acids long. Per germline, CDR1 LGHNA and CDR2 YSLEER. V was shortened by 3 bases and J by 1 base, with 10 bases between the two germline ends. CDR3 DNA: TGCGCCAGCAGCCAGGTGGGACCGTCTGGGGCCAACGTCCTGACTTTC. This gives the protein CASSQVGPSGANVLTF.

This sequence joins TRBV7-9 and TRBJ2-1, with TRBD2 matching 10 bases. J lost 7 bases, V lost 5 bases, and 8 bases had no gene match. The V gene's germline CDR1 is SEHNR and CDR2 FQNEAQ (reference sequence). The CDR3 covers 15 residues. CDR3 coding DNA: TGTGCCAGCAGCCCTATCGGACTAGCGGCTAATGAGCAGTTCTTC. This gives the protein CASSPIGLAANEQFF.

This clone is a singleton in its sample. This sequence joins TRBV19 and TRBJ2-3, with D unresolved. Germline lookup yields CDR1 LNHDA and CDR2 SQIVND (reference sequence). Trimming stripped 4 bases from V and 2 bases from J, with 4 bases between. This CDR3 has 12 amino acids. The CDR3 loop reads CASSTNTDTQYF. Here the CDR3 DNA reads TGTGCCAGTAGTACGAACACAGATACGCAGTATTTT.

J is TRBJ2-5 and V is TRBV25-1, with 12 bases identical to TRBD1. The J call may be incorrect, as the DNA end agrees better with TRBJ2-7. Germline lookup yields CDR1 MGHDK and CDR2 SYGVNS. CDR3 size: 16 residues. The CDR3 region has the DNA TGTGCCAGCAGTGGAGGGACAGGGGGCTTCTCCTACGAGCAGTACTTC. Translation gives CASSGGTGGFSYEQYF.

About this clone itself: In the same sample, other DNA sequences code for this CDR3. The J gene is TRBJ2-2, the V gene TRBV30; 13 bases fit TRBD2. Germline V CDR1 and CDR2: GTSNPN, SVGIG (reference sequence). With 3 bases clipped from V and 6 bases from J, the junction kept 4 bases outside the gene matches. The CDR3 extends over 15 amino acids. CDR3 amino acids: CAWRRLAGGSGELFF. CDR3 sequence (DNA): TGTGCCTGGAGGAGACTAGCGGGAGGATCCGGGGAGCTGTTTTTT.

As for this clone: Just one base apart from a much larger clone, this may be a read error. The rearrangement joins TRBV6-5 to TRBJ2-6; tentative D call: TRBD1 (6 bases). Germline V lookup: CDR1 MNHEY, CDR2 SVGAGI. V lost 11 bases to trimming and J lost 0 bases, with 14 bases between them. This CDR3 is built from 15 residues. The CDR3 sequence is CAGGQSASGANVLTF. DNA for the CDR3: TGTGCCGGTGGACAGTCCGCCTCTGGGGCCAACGTCCTGACTTTC.